The T cell receptor (beta chain) described here comes from a study of T cells in tuberculosis. Assay: immunoSEQ multiplex PCR; the TCRdb copy retains only in-frame clones and omits some. The sample holds some 34,000 clones, approximately 93% seen once. At study entry, adolescents had tuberculin skin tests and IGRA screening. Each donor contributed 90,000 to 100,000 T cells on average, unsorted. Comment on this clone: Its matching antigen is unknown.

J gave up 6 bases and V 6 bases, and 4 bases lay outside the gene matches. CDR3 length: 13 residues. The germline V gene encodes CDR1 MNHEY and CDR2 SVGAGI. Study-wide results and limits: The TCR-beta difference was not significant; alpha differences partly reflected length. Active tuberculosis alpha repertoires lay closer to GMM-specific TCRs than controls'.

The source is a donor aged 10-35 years with latent tuberculosis or without tuberculosis infection. This chain connects TRBV6-5 to TRBJ1-2, with TRBD1 matching 10 bases. Sequenced input: PBMCs. The CDR3 sequence: CASRRTGGDGYTF. CDR3 sequence (DNA): TGTGCCAGCAGGCGGACAGGGGGAGATGGCTACACCTTC.